These 27 T cell receptor beta chains were sequenced from one sample in a study of shared clonotypes between healthy human individuals. Here immunoSEQ multiplex PCR was the method, and the copy in TCRdb shows in-frame clones only, minus some. The sample yields hundreds of thousands of clones, around four fifths seen once. The sample comprised memory CD4+ T cells sorted from blood. The sample's subset: CD45RA-negative fraction. The receptors shown here come from a woman in her thirties in good health.

This clone was seen a few times. The same CDR3 arises from other DNA sequences in this sample as well. CDR3 region: CASSFGQTGELFF. The CDR3 nucleotides read TGCGCCAGCAGCTTCGGACAAACCGGGGAGCTGTTTTTT. The chain employs TRBV5-1 and TRBJ2-2, with D possibly being TRBD1 (5 bases). The length of the CDR3 is 13 residues. With 2 bases removed from V and 5 bases from J, the gap between germline ends came to 7 bases. Germline V lookup: CDR1 SGHRS, CDR2 YFSETQ.

This clone was detected only a few times. The chain employs TRBV10-3 and TRBJ1-4, with D possibly being TRBD1 (6 bases). Germline CDR1 ENHRY, CDR2 SYGVKD. Trimming took 10 bases from V and 10 from J, leaving 13 bases between them. The CDR3 is made up of 11 amino acids. DNA of the CDR3: TGTGCCACCCGACAGGAAGGAAAACTGTTTTTT. Its protein is CATRQEGKLFF.

Worth noting for this clone: Other DNA sequences of this sample code for an identical CDR3. CDR3 sequence reads: CASSQRTGTYEQYF. The DNA of the CDR3 is TGCGCCAGCAGCCAGCGGACAGGGACCTACGAGCAGTACTTC. The chain couples TRBV4-1 to TRBJ2-7; 8 nucleotides align to TRBD1. Germline V gene lookup returns CDR1 MGHRA and CDR2 YSYEKL. J lost 2 bases, V lost 3 bases, and 3 bases had no gene match. The CDR3 is 14 amino acids.

This clone is a singleton in its sample. The chain uses TRBV5-1 and TRBJ2-7, with 10 bases lining up with TRBD2. CDR3 size: 15 residues. Germline CDR1 and CDR2: SGHRS and YFSETQ. V was pared by 0 bases and J by 2 bases, with 2 bases of the junction left unmatched. CDR3 loop: CASSLELAGPYEQYF. The CDR3 bases are TGCGCCAGCAGCTTGGAACTAGCGGGACCCTACGAGCAGTACTTC.

The chain joins TRBV15 to TRBJ2-5; D unclear. Germline values: CDR1 LNHNV, CDR2 YYDKDF (reference sequence). Trimming cost V 1 base and J 2 bases, with 2 bases left between them. The CDR3 consists of 12 residues. The CDR3 sequence: CATSRVQETQYF. CDR3 nucleotide sequence: TGTGCCACCAGCAGAGTTCAAGAGACCCAGTACTTC.

This chain uses TRBV10-3 with TRBJ1-4, with TRBD1 matching over 7 bases. The V gene end was trimmed by 5 bases and the J gene end by 7 bases; junction bases not matched to a gene: 7. The CDR3 consists of 14 residues. Germline V gene sequence: CDR1 ENHRY, CDR2 SYGVKD. The CDR3 sequence: CAISRGQDGEKLFF. The CDR3 bases are TGTGCCATCAGTAGAGGACAGGACGGTGAAAAACTGTTTTTT.

This chain links TRBV27 with TRBJ2-7, with D possibly TRBD2 on 6 matching bases. Germline V gene sequence: CDR1 MNHEY, CDR2 SMNVEV (reference sequence). Trimming stripped 8 bases from V and 4 bases from J, with 21 bases between. This CDR3 is 15 amino acids long. The CDR3 sequence is CASQRQPGLLYEQYF. The CDR3 bases are TGTGCCAGCCAACGACAGCCGGGACTCCTTTACGAGCAGTACTTC.

This chain uses TRBV9 with TRBJ2-2; no clear D gene. This CDR3 is 16 amino acids long. Trimming removed 3 bases at V and 7 bases at J, with 19 bases between. CDR1 and CDR2 (germline): SGDLS, YYNGEE. This CDR3 reads CASSADPGRMYGELFF. CDR3 bases: TGTGCCAGCAGCGCCGACCCGGGTCGAATGTACGGGGAGCTGTTTTTT.

The chain is built from TRBV29-1 and TRBJ2-1; 11 bases map to TRBD2. This CDR3 has 16 residues. The germline V gene encodes CDR1 SQVTM and CDR2 ANQGSEA. V shed 6 bases and J 0 bases; nucleotides not matched to a gene: 7. This chain's CDR3 is CSVNRLAGSSYNEQFF. CDR3 in DNA: TGCAGCGTCAACCGACTAGCGGGGAGCTCCTACAATGAGCAGTTCTTC.

The rearrangement joins TRBV30 to TRBJ2-1, with 11 bases lining up with TRBD2. From germline, CDR1 is GTSNPN and CDR2 SVGIG (reference sequence). This CDR3 comprises 15 residues. V lost 1 base, J lost 8 bases, and 7 bases stayed unmatched. CDR3 bases: TGTGCCTGGAGTGATCTGGGACTAGCGGCTGATGAGCAGTTCTTC. Protein sequence: CAWSDLGLAADEQFF.

The V call is TRBV29-1, the J call TRBJ2-1; 10 bases fit TRBD2. Germline lookup yields CDR1 SQVTM and CDR2 ANQGSEA. The V and J ends lost 3 bases and 0 bases, in that order; junction bases with no gene match: 11. The CDR3 is made up of 18 amino acids. In DNA, the CDR3 is TGCAGCGTTGAGGACAGGCTAGCGGGAGCGAGCTCCTACAATGAGCAGTTCTTC. Amino acids: CSVEDRLAGASSYNEQFF.

The chain combines TRBV11-1 with TRBJ2-1, with 12 bases that match TRBD2. Trimming cost V 5 bases and J 8 bases; bases outside gene matches: 10. CDR1 is SGHAT, CDR2 FQDESV, per germline (reference sequence). The CDR3 has 16 amino acids. The CDR3 DNA reads TGTGCCAGCAGCCCTCCTAGCGGGAGGGCCTGGGATGAGCAGTTCTTC. Translated, it gives CASSPPSGRAWDEQFF. The full variable domain, in which reference TRBV11-1 and TRBJ2-1 provide the parts outside the CDR3, is EAEVAQSPRYKITEKSQAVAFWCDPISGHATLYWYRQILGQGPELLVQFQDESVVDDSQLPKDRFSAERLKGVDSTLKIQPAELGDSAMYLCASSPPSGRAWDEQFFGPGTRLTVL.

The CDR3, as DNA: TGTGCCAGCAGCGTAGTAGAGGCCAGCAATGAGCAGTTCTTC. It specifies CASSVVEASNEQFF. This chain joins TRBV9 and TRBJ2-1; D gene unclear. This CDR3 is 14 amino acids long. V was pared by 0 bases and J by 6 bases, with 10 bases between. Germline V CDR1 and CDR2: SGDLS, YYNGEE.

This clone was counted many times. The chain combines TRBV28 with TRBJ1-2, with TRBD1 as a possible D gene (5 bases). In germline, CDR1 is MDHEN, CDR2 SYDVKM. This CDR3 spans 16 amino acids. Trimming left V 5 bases short and J 9 bases short, with 25 bases between. CDR3 in amino acids: CASSDSGTARTLRYTF. The CDR3 DNA sequence: TGTGCCAGCAGTGACTCCGGGACGGCACGCACCTTACGCTACACCTTC.

The chain combines TRBV6-6 with TRBJ2-1; 9 nucleotides line up with TRBD2. This CDR3 has 16 amino acids. CDR1 and CDR2 (germline): MNHNY, SVGAGI (reference sequence). The V and J ends lost 7 bases and 1 base, in that order; junction bases with no gene match: 8. Here the CDR3 reads CASNTGTSLSYNEQFF. The CDR3 DNA reads TGTGCCAGCAATACCGGGACTAGCTTGTCCTACAATGAGCAGTTCTTC.

The CDR3 protein is CAWRTAVEAFF. In DNA, the CDR3 is TGTGCCTGGAGGACAGCAGTTGAAGCTTTCTTT. The chain is built from TRBV30 and TRBJ1-1, with a weak D call TRBD1 (5 bases). From germline, CDR1 is GTSNPN and CDR2 SVGIG (reference sequence). The CDR3 covers 11 residues. Trimming cost V 3 bases and J 7 bases, with 9 bases left between them.

V is TRBV5-1 and J is TRBJ1-5; 7 bases fit TRBD1. V lost 5 bases to trimming and J lost 1 base; unmatched junction nucleotides: 6. The germline CDR1 and CDR2 sequences are SGHRS and YFSETQ. The CDR3 extends over 15 amino acids. As DNA, the CDR3 is TGCGCCAGCAGGCTTACAGGGGAGAGCAATCAGCCCCAGCATTTT. Translated, it gives CASRLTGESNQPQHF.

The chain links TRBV6-1 to TRBJ2-7; 7 bases align to TRBD1. The junction had 9 bases not matched to a gene; V was cut back by 10 bases and J by 0 bases. This CDR3 spans 14 amino acids. Germline CDR1 and CDR2: MNHNS and SASEGT. Here the CDR3 reads CATRQGKTSYEQYF. The CDR3 region has the DNA TGTGCCACTAGACAGGGCAAGACCTCCTACGAGCAGTACTTC.

The chain is built from TRBV28 and TRBJ1-1; TRBD1 aligns across 7 bases. V lost 5 bases and J lost 3; bases outside the gene matches: 9. The CDR3 has 15 amino acids. Germline CDR1 and CDR2: MDHEN and SYDVKM. The CDR3 nucleotides are TGTGCCAGCAGTACCTACAGGGGTGGTGACACTGAAGCTTTCTTT. The encoded protein is CASSTYRGGDTEAFF.

The V and J genes are TRBV28 and TRBJ2-7; 7 nucleotides align to TRBD1. After removal of 2 bases from V and 4 bases from J, the junction contained 8 bases not matched to a gene. This CDR3 is built from 15 residues. Per the germline V gene, CDR1 is MDHEN and CDR2 is SYDVKM. The CDR3 here is CASSLGTTGVYEQYF. The CDR3 region has the DNA TGTGCCAGCAGTTTAGGGACCACAGGGGTGTACGAGCAGTACTTC.

The chain is built from TRBV6-5 and TRBJ1-2; 11 nucleotides agree with TRBD1. The CDR3 has 14 residues. Germline-derived CDR1 and CDR2 are MNHEY and SVGAGI. J lost 8 bases, V lost 5 bases, and 7 bases had no gene match. The CDR3 region has the DNA TGTGCCAGCAGTCCGTCCGGGACAGGGGGGGGCTACACCTTC. Its translation is CASSPSGTGGGYTF.

This chain joins TRBV2 and TRBJ2-2; D gene ambiguous. Per the germline V gene, CDR1 is SNHLY and CDR2 is FYNNEI. The CDR3 extends over 15 amino acids. Deletions cut 5 bases from V and 4 bases from J, with 14 bases between. In DNA form, the CDR3 reads TGTGCCAGCAGTTTTTGGCCAGCCTCCACCGGGGAGCTGTTTTTT. This codes for CASSFWPASTGELFF. Based on the CDR3 plus reference TRBV2 and TRBJ2-2, the full variable domain is EPEVTQTPSHQVTQMGQEVILRCVPISNHLYFYWYRQILGQKVEFLVSFYNNEISEKSEIFDDQFSVERPDGSNFTLKIRSTKLEDSAMYFCASSFWPASTGELFFGEGSRLTVL.

The chain couples TRBV6-1 to TRBJ2-7, with D maybe TRBD2 (5 bases). The germline CDR1 and CDR2 sequences are MNHNS and SASEGT. Trimming pared 4 bases from V and 1 base from J, leaving 20 bases between. The CDR3 is made up of 17 amino acids. CDR3 bases: TGTGCCAGCAGTGGACGTGGGTTTGCGGGCCTTTCCTACGAGCAGTACTTC. It is translated as CASSGRGFAGLSYEQYF.

CDR3 nucleotide sequence: TGTGCCTACCGGGACGGTAATGAAAAACTGTTTTTT. Translation gives CAYRDGNEKLFF. J is TRBJ1-4 and V is TRBV30; D perhaps matches TRBD1 (5 bases). This CDR3 region has 12 residues. CDR1 is GTSNPN, CDR2 SVGIG, per germline (reference sequence). V lost 7 bases, J lost 4 bases, and 10 bases lay in between.

This clone was recorded at least ten times. The CDR3 DNA sequence: TGCAGCGTTGATGTAGGACAGGGGGTAGGAGAGCAGTTCTTC. Translation: CSVDVGQGVGEQFF. The chain recombines TRBV29-1 with TRBJ2-1; TRBD1 agrees at 10 bases. The V gene end was trimmed by 3 bases and the J gene end by 10 bases; junction bases not matched to a gene: 9. The CDR3 spans 14 residues. Germline V lookup: CDR1 SQVTM, CDR2 ANQGSEA.

J is TRBJ2-5 and V is TRBV7-7; TRBD1 is a possible D gene (6 bases). The CDR3 loop spans 13 amino acids. V lost 5 bases, J lost 0 bases, and 7 bases lay in between. The germline V gene has CDR1 SSHAT and CDR2 FNYEAQ (reference sequence). CDR3 loop: CASSRGNQETQYF. The CDR3 nucleotides are TGTGCCAGCAGCAGGGGGAACCAAGAGACCCAGTACTTC.

This chain connects TRBV2 to TRBJ1-1, with unresolved D. Trimming cost V 0 bases and J 1 base, with 3 bases left between them. The germline V gene encodes CDR1 SNHLY and CDR2 FYNNEI. This CDR3 has 13 amino acids. The CDR3 is CASSEARNTEAFF. In nucleotides, the CDR3 is TGTGCCAGCAGTGAAGCGAGGAACACTGAAGCTTTCTTT.